The clone carrying this T cell receptor beta chain came up many times. Its target is not known. This sample was taken from a study of molecular identifiers for immune sequencing clone quantification. V lost 1 base, J lost 8 bases, and 11 bases lay in between. This CDR3 is built from 13 residues. Germline V gene data show CDR1 as MDHEN and CDR2 as SYDVKM. Previously published methods and listed TCR primers were used for the bulk TCR libraries. Using its own MiXCR run on the PCR reads, TCRdb lists one record per CDR3 protein. The sample has hundreds of thousands of distinct CDR3 sequences, less than 30% seen once. General study findings and limits: More than 97% of effector molecules, versus under 1% of naive-cell molecules, belonged to clones above 20 RNA copies.

The receptor comes from a human donor in good health. Some libraries in this study had Jurkat cell RNA spiked in. The sample comprised naive CD8+ T cells from blood, with Jurkat cell RNA spiked in. Subset reported: FACS-sorted CD8+CD4-CCR7+CD45RA+ naive T cells. This chain links TRBV28 with TRBJ1-2; D gene ambiguous. The DNA for the CDR3 is TGTGCCAGCAGTTTATTAGGCCACACGGGCTACACCTTC. Encoded protein: CASSLLGHTGYTF.